These T cell receptor beta chains were read from a single sample in a study of identical twins. TCRdb reprocessed the 5' RACE reads via MiXCR and lists one record per CDR3 protein. The sample includes 150,000 or so distinct CDR3 sequences, under 4.5% of them seen just once. The specimen was memory T cells sorted from blood. The receptors come from a man aged 18 to 35 in good health. The CDR3 runs from the conserved cysteine through the conserved F or W. A D gene is named only where the DNA matches it firmly. Not all rows give a size; the values are once, few, many and, for expanded clones, a class.

cdr3_length,j_call,d_call,v_call,clone_size,cdr3_aa,cdr3_nt
14,TRBJ1-2,TRBD1,TRBV5-1,many,CASSLSGTGGGYTF,TGCGCCAGCAGCTTGAGCGGGACAGGCGGGGGCTACACCTTC
14,TRBJ2-2,-,TRBV5-1,many,CASSLERIPGELFF,TGCGCCAGCAGCTTGGAGAGAATCCCCGGGGAGCTGTTTTTT
15,TRBJ1-5,-,TRBV20-1,many,CSAWGSRGANQPQHF,TGCAGTGCTTGGGGGAGCCGCGGAGCTAATCAGCCCCAGCATTTT
17,TRBJ2-3,TRBD1,TRBV9,many,CASSVTPRDRGRDTQYF,TGTGCCAGCAGCGTAACGCCCCGCGACAGGGGGCGAGATACGCAGTATTTT
15,TRBJ2-1,TRBD2,TRBV5-1,many,CASHLADSSYNEQFF,TGCGCCAGCCATCTAGCGGATAGCTCCTACAATGAGCAGTTCTTC
11,TRBJ2-1,TRBD1,TRBV25-1,many,CASTPGTGQFF,TGTGCCAGCACCCCTGGGACAGGTCAGTTCTTC
15,TRBJ1-5,-,TRBV15,many,CATSRVGGRNQPQHF,TGTGCCACCAGCAGAGTAGGCGGTCGCAATCAGCCCCAGCATTTT
14,TRBJ1-6,TRBD1,TRBV20-1,many,CSADTDRDNSPLHF,TGCAGTGCTGACACCGACAGGGACAATTCACCCCTCCACTTT
13,TRBJ2-5,-,TRBV5-1,many,CASSRDWQETQYF,TGCGCCAGCTCCAGGGACTGGCAAGAGACCCAGTACTTC
14,TRBJ2-1,TRBD2,TRBV20-1,many,CSARRTSGSREQFF,TGCAGTGCTAGGCGGACTAGCGGGAGTCGTGAGCAGTTCTTC
13,TRBJ1-1,-,TRBV15,-,CATSREGREEAFF,TGTGCCACCAGCAGAGAAGGGAGAGAAGAAGCTTTCTTT
13,TRBJ1-5,TRBD1,TRBV10-2,few,CASRSGQDQPQHF,TGCGCCAGCAGATCCGGACAGGATCAGCCCCAGCATTTT
19,TRBJ2-7,TRBD2,TRBV27,many,CASSYRRTSGTAGAGQQYF,TGTGCCAGCAGTTATAGGAGGACTAGCGGGACTGCGGGCGCGGGCCAGCAGTACTTC
15,TRBJ2-2,-,TRBV28,many,CASTTGEVNTGELFF,TGTGCCAGCACCACCGGGGAGGTGAACACCGGGGAGCTGTTTTTT
15,TRBJ2-1,-,TRBV7-8,many,CASSPGRGGYNEQFF,TGTGCCAGCAGCCCCGGACGGGGTGGGTACAATGAGCAGTTCTTC
11,TRBJ2-7,-,TRBV12-3/TRBV12-4,many,CASRSSYEQYF,TGTGCCAGCAGGTCCTCCTACGAGCAGTACTTC
14,TRBJ1-2,-,TRBV6-5,many,CASSYAGRKDGYTF,TGTGCCAGCAGTTACGCCGGTAGGAAGGATGGCTACACCTTC
17,TRBJ2-3,-,TRBV7-9,many,CASSLDVRGASTDTQYF,TGTGCCAGCAGCTTAGACGTGCGGGGTGCTAGCACAGATACGCAGTATTTT
13,TRBJ2-1,-,TRBV12-3/TRBV12-4,few,CASDKRPMSEQFF,TGTGCCAGTGATAAAAGGCCCATGAGTGAGCAGTTCTTC
11,TRBJ2-3,-,TRBV27,many,CVTGWGDTQYF,TGTGTCACCGGTTGGGGGGATACGCAGTATTTT
16,TRBJ2-3,-,TRBV4-1,few,CASSQVSGLSRDTQYF,TGCGCCAGCAGCCAAGTAAGCGGACTTAGCAGAGATACGCAGTATTTT
13,TRBJ2-4,-,TRBV5-5,many,CASSLGQRNIQYF,TGTGCCAGCAGCTTAGGACAGAGAAACATTCAGTACTTC
14,TRBJ2-5,-,TRBV9,many,CASSVSALQETQYF,TGTGCCAGCAGCGTTAGTGCGCTCCAAGAGACCCAGTACTTC
14,TRBJ2-1,-,TRBV19,few,CASRSGLRANEQFF,TGTGCCAGTAGGTCCGGACTCAGGGCCAATGAGCAGTTCTTC
15,TRBJ1-2,-,TRBV6-5,many,CASSYSGTSNYGYTF,TGTGCCAGCAGTTACTCCGGGACTTCTAACTATGGCTACACCTTC
14,TRBJ1-2,-,TRBV10-3,many,CAISEPWRGGGYTF,TGTGCCATCAGTGAGCCATGGAGGGGTGGTGGCTACACCTTC
12,TRBJ2-2,-,TRBV7-7,few,CASSAAGGELFF,TGTGCCAGCAGCGCCGCGGGCGGGGAGCTGTTTTTT
13,TRBJ1-2,-,TRBV6-4,many,CASSGGPTYGYTF,TGTGCCAGCAGTGGTGGCCCCACCTATGGCTACACCTTC
14,TRBJ1-5,TRBD1,TRBV15,many,CATDNRQGRQPQHF,TGTGCCACCGATAATAGACAGGGCCGTCAGCCCCAGCATTTT
14,TRBJ2-3,TRBD2,TRBV20-1,many,CSAQTLAGDLTQYF,TGCAGTGCTCAGACTCTAGCGGGAGATCTGACGCAGTATTTT
16,TRBJ1-1,TRBD1,TRBV12-5,few,CASGSTVTGVYTEAFF,TGTGCTAGTGGTTCCACCGTGACAGGGGTGTACACTGAAGCTTTCTTT
13,TRBJ2-5,TRBD2,TRBV20-1,many,CSTLGTRQETQYF,TGCAGTACCCTCGGGACTAGACAAGAGACCCAGTACTTC
13,TRBJ2-1,-,TRBV6-2/TRBV6-3,many,CASKKTGSTEQFF,TGTGCCAGCAAGAAAACCGGCTCTACTGAGCAGTTCTTC
12,TRBJ2-7,-,TRBV29-1,many,CSVALGGNEQYF,TGCAGCGTTGCGCTCGGGGGAAACGAGCAGTACTTC
11,TRBJ2-5,-,TRBV24-1,many,CATGSVETQYF,TGTGCCACCGGCAGCGTGGAGACCCAGTACTTC
12,TRBJ2-1,-,TRBV5-6,few,CASSFFGAPDFF,TGTGCCAGCAGCTTCTTCGGGGCCCCAGATTTCTTC
14,TRBJ1-2,TRBD1,TRBV11-2,many,CASSRRQGSYGYTF,TGTGCCAGCAGCCGGCGACAGGGAAGTTATGGCTACACCTTC
13,TRBJ1-4,-,TRBV28,many,CASTGLPNEKLFF,TGTGCCAGCACCGGGCTCCCTAATGAAAAACTGTTTTTT
15,TRBJ2-1,TRBD2,TRBV3-1,many,CASSKQTSGTNEQFF,TGTGCCAGCAGCAAACAGACTAGCGGGACTAATGAGCAGTTCTTC
14,TRBJ1-2,-,TRBV30,-,CAWSEGRPKGGYTF,TGTGCCTGGAGCGAAGGACGGCCAAAGGGTGGCTACACCTTC
15,TRBJ2-1,-,TRBV5-1,many,CASSLLARLKDEQFF,TGCGCCAGCAGCTTGTTGGCCAGATTAAAGGATGAGCAGTTCTTC
12,TRBJ2-7,TRBD1,TRBV20-1,many,CSAAGTGYEQYF,TGCAGTGCGGCCGGGACAGGGTACGAGCAGTACTTC
11,TRBJ2-1,-,TRBV2,many,CASSQQREQFF,TGTGCCAGCAGCCAGCAACGGGAGCAGTTCTTC
16,TRBJ2-2,TRBD2,TRBV11-2,many,CASRTPSGSRTGELFF,TGTGCCAGCAGGACTCCAAGCGGGAGTCGGACCGGGGAGCTGTTTTTT
13,TRBJ2-5,-,TRBV3-1,many,CASSQPGTAARYF,TGTGCCAGCAGCCAGCCCGGAACAGCGGCTCGGTACTTC
14,TRBJ1-6,-,TRBV12-3/TRBV12-4,many,CASSLGGGNSPLHF,TGTGCCAGCAGCTTGGGCGGAGGAAATTCACCCCTCCACTTT
16,TRBJ2-3,-,TRBV5-1,many,CASSLVGRVSTDTQYF,TGCGCCAGCAGCTTGGTCGGGCGGGTTAGCACAGATACGCAGTATTTT
14,TRBJ1-1,-,TRBV10-3,many,CAISKDRLNTEAFF,TGTGCCATCAGTAAGGACAGACTGAACACTGAAGCTTTCTTT
15,TRBJ1-6,-,TRBV20-1,many,CSARVAVGVGSPLHF,TGCAGTGCTAGAGTGGCCGTGGGGGTTGGCTCACCCCTCCACTTT
16,TRBJ2-3,TRBD1,TRBV24-1,many,CATSDFGQASTDTQYF,TGTGCCACCAGTGATTTCGGACAGGCAAGCACAGATACGCAGTATTTT
14,TRBJ2-2,-,TRBV12-3/TRBV12-4,many,CASSRQGDTGELFF,TGTGCCAGCAGTAGGCAGGGAGACACCGGGGAGCTGTTTTTT